This is a list of T cell receptor beta chains from one sample in a study of cytomegalovirus exposure and HLA in healthy donors. The repertoire was sequenced with immunoSEQ multiplex PCR; TCRdb's copy has only in-frame clones and lacks some. The sample includes about 140,000 clones, 79% seen only once; the top ten take more than 0.75%. Sequencing was done on a sample of PBMCs. These receptors all come from a man aged 18 to 35 in good health and CMV-seronegative. The CDR3 runs from the conserved cysteine through the conserved F or W. D genes are given only for firm matches. Where a row states a size, it is once, few, many or the class of an expanded clone; other rows omit it.

clone size | D gene | J gene | V gene | CDR3 protein | CDR3 DNA
NA | TRBD1 | TRBJ1-1 | TRBV6-5 | CASSSSFTGGTEAFF | TGTGCCAGCAGTTCGTCTTTCACAGGGGGCACTGAAGCTTTCTTT
NA | TRBD1 | TRBJ2-7 | TRBV29-1 | CSVGQGEYEQYF | TGCAGCGTGGGACAGGGGGAGTACGAGCAGTACTTC
NA | NA | TRBJ1-4 | TRBV7-2 | CASSYMGAHELFF | TGTGCCAGCAGCTATATGGGGGCGCATGAGCTGTTTTTT
NA | NA | TRBJ2-7 | TRBV25-1 | CASSLRGTYEQYF | TGTGCCAGCAGCCTAAGGGGTACCTACGAGCAGTACTTC
NA | TRBD1 | TRBJ1-5 | TRBV15 | CATSQGVGNQPQHF | TGTGCCACCAGTCAGGGGGTTGGCAATCAGCCCCAGCATTTT
NA | TRBD1 | TRBJ2-4 | TRBV18 | CASSPPAAGGNIQYF | TGTGCCAGCTCACCACCAGCGGCAGGGGGAAACATTCAGTACTTC
NA | NA | TRBJ2-3 | TRBV2 | CASSDNTQYF | TGTGCCAGCAGTGACAATACGCAGTATTTT
NA | NA | TRBJ1-2 | TRBV19 | CASSISQGPAYGYTF | TGTGCCAGTAGTATTTCCCAGGGCCCGGCTTATGGCTACACCTTC
once | TRBD1 | TRBJ1-2 | TRBV27 | CASSLNHRGNYGYTF | TGTGCCAGCAGTTTAAATCACAGGGGTAACTATGGCTACACCTTC
NA | NA | TRBJ2-7 | TRBV7-9 | CASSLVSPASEQYF | TGTGCCAGCAGCTTAGTATCCCCCGCCAGCGAGCAGTACTTC
NA | NA | TRBJ1-3 | TRBV28 | CASTPGGSGGGNTIYF | TGTGCCAGCACCCCGGGTGGGTCCGGGGGTGGAAACACCATATATTTT
NA | TRBD1 | TRBJ1-5 | TRBV18 | CASSPGTGRGNQPQHF | TGTGCCAGCTCACCCGGGACAGGCCGTGGCAATCAGCCCCAGCATTTT
NA | TRBD1 | TRBJ1-5 | TRBV6-6 | CASSVRGLDQPQHF | TGTGCCAGCAGTGTTAGGGGGCTGGATCAGCCCCAGCATTTT
few | NA | TRBJ1-1 | TRBV2 | CASSTRNTEAFF | TGTGCCAGCAGTACAAGGAACACTGAAGCTTTCTTT
NA | NA | TRBJ2-1 | TRBV2 | CASSEVLAVSYNEQFF | TGTGCCAGCAGTGAAGTTTTGGCAGTTTCCTACAATGAGCAGTTCTTC
NA | NA | TRBJ1-1 | TRBV6-1 | CASSEAAGRAEAFF | TGTGCCAGCAGTGAAGCGGCAGGGAGGGCTGAAGCTTTCTTT
NA | NA | TRBJ2-7 | TRBV30 | CAGRGSEQYF | TGTGCCGGCCGGGGGAGCGAGCAGTACTTC
NA | TRBD1 | TRBJ2-7 | TRBV5-5 | CASSSRQGNYEQYF | TGTGCCAGCAGCTCGCGACAGGGGAACTACGAGCAGTACTTC
few | NA | TRBJ1-2 | TRBV28 | CASSITAVYGYTF | TGTGCCAGCAGTATAACAGCAGTCTATGGCTACACCTTC
NA | NA | TRBJ2-1 | TRBV12-5 | CASGFSSLYNEQFF | TGTGCTAGTGGTTTTTCTAGCCTATACAATGAGCAGTTCTTC
NA | TRBD1 | TRBJ1-1 | TRBV29-1 | CRADRGLGTEAFF | TGCAGGGCGGACAGGGGGCTGGGCACTGAAGCTTTCTTT
NA | NA | TRBJ1-2 | TRBV5-6 | CASSSPFLRSNYGYTF | TGTGCCAGCAGCTCGCCCTTCCTACGATCTAACTATGGCTACACCTTC
NA | NA | TRBJ2-7 | TRBV9 | CASSEGQNPYEQYF | TGTGCCAGCAGCGAGGGGCAGAACCCCTACGAGCAGTACTTC
NA | NA | TRBJ2-3 | TRBV6-1 | CASSVGATGTQYF | TGTGCCAGCAGTGTTGGAGCCACGGGTACGCAGTATTTT
NA | NA | TRBJ1-1 | TRBV27 | CASKIGRVFTEAFF | TGTGCCAGCAAGATTGGCAGGGTTTTCACTGAAGCTTTCTTT
NA | NA | TRBJ2-1 | TRBV29-1 | CSVEGGPGQEIYNEQFF | TGCAGCGTTGAAGGGGGGCCGGGGCAGGAAATTTACAATGAGCAGTTCTTC